Each of the 6 T cell receptor beta chains below was sequenced from the same sample in a study of regulatory T cells in long-lasting Graves disease. As to time point: newly diagnosed GD, antithyroid drugs for less than 3 months. RNA extracted from PBMCs served as the sequencing template. Library construction for TCR beta used iRepertoire HTBI primers and Arm-PCR of CDR3 regions. TCRdb reprocessed the multiplex PCR reads via MiXCR and lists one record per CDR3 protein. This sample has 350,000 to 400,000 distinct CDR3 sequences, with about 14% found just once. The sample in question was peripheral blood mononuclear cells (PBMCs), obtained at new diagnosis, from a patient treated with antithyroid drugs. The receptors derive from a female donor with Graves disease.

This clonotype occurred once. The chain recombines TRBV18 with TRBJ1-2; no definite D call. Germline CDR1 KGHSH, CDR2 LQKENI. Trimming took 2 bases from V and 3 from J, leaving 10 bases between them. This CDR3 contains 14 residues. CDR3 amino acids: CASSPFQDDYGYTF. The CDR3 nucleotides are TGTGCCAGCTCACCATTTCAAGATGACTATGGCTACACCTTC.

The chain is built from TRBV7-9 and TRBJ1-2, with D tentatively TRBD1 (5 bases). Trimming left V 8 bases short and J 5 bases short, with 15 bases between. Germline assignment: CDR1 SEHNR and CDR2 FQNEAQ (reference sequence). CDR3 size: 13 residues. The CDR3 DNA follows: TGTGCCAGCGGCCCACCGACAGATTATGGCTACACCTTC. It is translated as CASGPPTDYGYTF.

This clonotype has a count of ten or more. The chain recombines TRBV15 with TRBJ1-2; unclear D gene. Trimming took 5 bases from V and 1 from J, leaving 8 bases between them. The CDR3 contains 13 residues. Per the germline V gene, CDR1 is LNHNV and CDR2 is YYDKDF (reference sequence). The CDR3 reads CATSETHNYGYTF. The CDR3 region has the DNA TGTGCCACCAGCGAGACACATAACTATGGCTACACCTTC.

The sample holds many counts of this clonotype. The chain has TRBV12-3 or TRBV12-4 and TRBJ1-2, with D possibly TRBD1 on 6 matching bases. CDR3 length equals 16 residues. The V and J ends lost 7 bases and 3 bases respectively, with 21 bases between them. CDR3 residues: CASTARVDSHYYGYTF. CDR3 nucleotides: TGTGCCAGCACCGCCCGGGTGGACAGCCACTACTATGGCTACACCTTC.

With respect to this clonotype: With a much larger clone just one base away, this may be a read error. The chain employs TRBV27 and TRBJ2-2; 9 bases line up with TRBD2. The CDR3 consists of 16 residues. With 4 bases clipped from V and 0 bases from J, the junction kept 3 bases outside the gene matches. Germline CDR1 reads MNHEY; CDR2 reads SMNVEV (reference sequence). CDR3 DNA sequence: TGTGCCAGCAGTTGGGCTAGCGGGGCGAACACCGGGGAGCTGTTTTTT. It specifies CASSWASGANTGELFF.

This clonotype was counted a few times. The V and J genes are TRBV5-1 and TRBJ2-3, with a weak D call TRBD2 (5 bases). Germline V gene sequence: CDR1 SGHRS, CDR2 YFSETQ. The CDR3 is 17 amino acids. Trimming removed 4 bases at V and 3 bases at J, with 21 bases between. The CDR3 nucleotides are TGCGCCAGCAGCGGGGTGGAGAGCGCTCGGGGTACAGATACGCAGTATTTT. Its translation: CASSGVESARGTDTQYF.